These T cell receptor beta chains were read from a single sample in a study of blood T cell repertoires in COVID-19. Method: immunoSEQ multiplex PCR; TCRdb's copy keeps in-frame clones and lacks some. The sample contains approximately 230,000 clones, about 86% of which appear only once. The sample comprised peripheral blood. The receptors derive from a man older than 75 with acute or convalescent COVID-19. The CDR3 runs from the conserved cysteine through the conserved F or W. The order of the fields is clone size, V gene, J gene, D gene, CDR3 DNA, CDR3 protein. The D gene is left open where the match is weak. Part of the rows lack a size; the others show once, few, many or a class for expanded clones.

>once|TRBV5-1|TRBJ1-3|.
TGCGCCAGCAGCTTGCAGGGTGCCTCCTCTGGAAACACCATATATTTT
CASSLQGASSGNTIYF
>.|TRBV18|TRBJ1-5|.
TGTGCCAGCTCACCACCTATGGGGCAAGGGCAGCCCCAGCATTTT
CASSPPMGQGQPQHF
>.|TRBV2|TRBJ1-4|TRBD1
TGTGCCAGCAGGGCGTCAGGGGGGAGAGAAAAACTGTTTTTT
CASRASGGREKLFF
>.|TRBV20-1|TRBJ2-1|.
TGCAGTGCTACGCCCGAGCACGAGCAGTTCTTC
CSATPEHEQFF
>.|TRBV3-1/TRBV3-2|TRBJ2-1|TRBD2
TGTGCCAGCAGCCAAGTCGGACTAGCCGCTCACAATGAGCAGTTCTTC
CASSQVGLAAHNEQFF
>.|TRBV21-1|TRBJ2-1|.
TGTGCCAGCAACCGGACTAGCGGGCGATTCTTC
CASNRTSGRFF
>.|TRBV4-2|TRBJ2-1|TRBD1
TGTGCCAGCAGCCAAAGGACAGGGTATAATGAGCAGTTCTTC
CASSQRTGYNEQFF
>.|TRBV21-1|TRBJ2-3|.
TGTGCCAGCAGCAAAGCGCGAATTCTGGCGGGTTGGGGTAGCACAGATACGCAGTATTTT
CASSKARILAGWGSTDTQYF
>.|TRBV3-1/TRBV3-2|TRBJ2-2|.
TGTGCCAGCAGCCCACGGGAGCGTATAGGGGAGCTGTTTTTT
CASSPRERIGELFF
>.|TRBV24-1|TRBJ2-7|.
TGTGCCACCCAAGGGAGCGGCACCTACGAGCAGTACTTC
CATQGSGTYEQYF
>.|TRBV10-2|TRBJ2-7|TRBD2
TGCGCCAGCAGAGTAAGCGGGGGGGCCGATTACGAGCAGTACTTC
CASRVSGGADYEQYF
>.|TRBV7-2|TRBJ2-7|TRBD1
TGTGCCAGCAGCTTGGTCGGGACAGGGTACAACGAGCAGTACTTC
CASSLVGTGYNEQYF
>.|TRBV11-1|TRBJ2-7|.
TGTGCCAGCAGCTTGACCGAGGGTCGAGGGTACGAGCAGTACTTC
CASSLTEGRGYEQYF
>few|TRBV19|TRBJ1-5|TRBD1
TGTGCCAGTAGCCGACAGGGGGTAGGACAGCCCCAGCATTTT
CASSRQGVGQPQHF
>.|TRBV19|TRBJ1-5|.
TGTGCCAGTAGTCCCCGGACATATAGCAATCAGCCCCAGCATTTT
CASSPRTYSNQPQHF
>.|TRBV5-5|TRBJ2-2|TRBD1
TGTGCCAGCATAACTGCACAGGGGGTGGCCGGGGAGCTGTTTTTT
CASITAQGVAGELFF
>.|TRBV28|TRBJ2-7|TRBD1
TGTGCCAGCAGCCCTACCGGGACAGGTACCAACTACGAGCAGTACTTC
CASSPTGTGTNYEQYF
>.|TRBV5-1|TRBJ2-1|.
TGCGCCAGCAGCGCGGGGACTGGTAGTAAGCAGTTCTTC
CASSAGTGSKQFF
>few|TRBV28|TRBJ2-5|TRBD1
TGTGCCAGCAGTTTATTACTAATTCGTGTGGTTGGACAGGGGGAAGAGACCCAGTACTTC
CASSLLLIRVVGQGEETQYF
>few|TRBV19|TRBJ1-1|.
TGTGCCAGTAGTATATCGACAGTGAACACTGAAGCTTTCTTT
CASSISTVNTEAFF
>.|TRBV29-1|TRBJ2-5|TRBD1
TGCAGCGTCGCGTTCGGGACAGCCCAAGAGACCCAGTACTTC
CSVAFGTAQETQYF
>.|TRBV5-1|TRBJ2-1|TRBD1
TGCGCCAGCAGCCTCACAGGGGGCTTGGGTTTGGAGGAGCAGTTCTTC
CASSLTGGLGLEEQFF